This T cell receptor (beta chain) was identified in a study of metastatic and nonmetastatic thyroid tumors. Study information: Repertoire data that came from the blood and tumor or nodule tissue of malignant and benign thyroid patients were compared.

No treatment had been given to any patient before thyroid surgery. Original analysis: CDR3 differences across clinicopathological groups were used to build a distant-metastasis classifier for papillary thyroid cancer. TCRdb re-called clones from the PCR reads using MiXCR. The V and J calls follow TCRdb's processing rather than the paper's. The sample records fewer than 15,000 clones, about 25% being singletons. Points from the study as a whole: Reported TCR beta diversity, measured in blood and tumor, was significantly higher for malignant thyroid tumors than for benign nodules.

Many counts were recorded for this clone. As yet, its antigen is unknown. The receptor was derived from a female donor with papillary thyroid cancer or a benign thyroid nodule (not recorded which). Some clones in this sample may be carry-over from other donors' samples. The material sequenced was blood.

In nucleotides, the CDR3 is TGCAGTGCTAACCTAATCCTACAGGGGGGTGATCAGCCCCAGCATTTT. This translates into CSANLILQGGDQPQHF. The chain recombines TRBV20-1 with TRBJ1-5, with 8 nucleotides matching TRBD1. This CDR3 spans 16 amino acids. Unmatched junction bases numbered 13, after V lost 4 bases and J lost 5 bases. Germline CDR1 is DFQATT and CDR2 is SNEGSKA (reference sequence).